The present TCR beta chain was sequenced within a study of identical twins. Study outcomes and limitations: In cord blood, abundant beta clonotypes had fewer insertions; memory showed no trend. Models came in too low on out-of-frame TCR alpha sharing in monozygotic twins.

As for this clonotype: The antigen remains undetermined.

TCRdb called the 5' RACE reads again in MiXCR, with one record for every CDR3 protein. Here the sample spans 220,000 or so distinct CDR3 sequences, about 7.3% being singletons. Separately, the same data were catalogued under a study of yellow fever vaccine responses in identical twins. That paper states: Twins reportedly mounted vaccine T cell responses that seemed partly convergent, partly personalized.

The sequence came from a woman younger than 30 in good health. The sequencing input was memory (CD45RO+) T cells sorted from blood.

CDR3 loop: CASSLLSGSRHEQFF. The CDR3 nucleotides read TGTGCCAGCAGTCTACTAAGCGGGAGTCGCCATGAGCAGTTCTTC. This sequence joins TRBV28 and TRBJ2-1, with TRBD2 matching 8 bases. Trimming at V came to 5 bases and at J to 8 bases, leaving 11 bases not matched to a gene. CDR3 length equals 15 residues. CDR1 and CDR2 from the germline V gene are MDHEN and SYDVKM.